Each of the 6 T cell receptor beta chains below was sequenced from the same sample in a study of OX40 agonist ivuxolimab in advanced cancers. Some clones are missing from TCRdb's copy, which holds only in-frame ones; the method was immunoSEQ multiplex PCR. The sample carries roughly 60,000 clones, around 84% recorded once. The material sequenced was CD4+ or CD8+ T cells sorted from blood, taken in a trial of the OX40 agonist ivuxolimab. The receptors come from an adult with an advanced solid tumor such as melanoma, head and neck, liver or kidney cancer.

The V call is TRBV15, the J call TRBJ1-2, with TRBD1 identical over 7 bases. Germline lookup yields CDR1 LNHNV and CDR2 YYDKDF (reference sequence). The CDR3 totals 15 residues. Unmatched junction bases numbered 3, after V lost 1 base and J lost 1 base. As DNA, the CDR3 is TGTGCCACCAGCAGAGGGGGACAGCTTAACTATGGCTACACCTTC. Its protein is CATSRGGQLNYGYTF.

The sample holds a few counts of this clone. The J gene is TRBJ2-5, the V gene TRBV5-6, with D possibly being TRBD1 (5 bases). CDR1 and CDR2 (germline): SGHDT, YYEEEE. The CDR3 extends over 15 amino acids. V was trimmed by 4 bases and J by 5 bases, leaving 18 bases between them. The CDR3 region has the DNA TGTGCCAGCAGCCGCGGCAGGGCCCCTCCGGAGACCCAGTACTTC. It codes for CASSRGRAPPETQYF.

The rearrangement links TRBV4-1 to TRBJ1-5, with 12 nucleotides matching TRBD1. The trim removed 3 bases at V and 0 bases at J, leaving 12 bases unmatched. The length of the CDR3 is 20 residues. CDR1 MGHRA and CDR2 YSYEKL come from the germline V gene. The CDR3 loop reads CASSQANSGTGGVSNQPQHF. CDR3 coding DNA: TGCGCCAGCAGCCAGGCCAACTCCGGGACAGGGGGCGTTAGCAATCAGCCCCAGCATTTT.

A note on this clone: No DNA is shown, since the ends of the CDR3 on it are uncertain; the CDR3 is the one TCRdb lists. The chain carries TRBV21-1 and TRBJ1-6. TRBV21-1 is listed as a pseudogene. The CDR3 region is 21 residues in length, termini included. This CDR3 reads CASSKVGWFGVGSSYNSPLHF.

CDR3 sequence (DNA): TGTGCCAGCAGCTTGGATCAGGGACGGGAGACCCAGTACTTC. Its translation: CASSLDQGRETQYF. The genes are TRBV5-5 and TRBJ2-5; D possibly matches TRBD1 or TRBD2 (5 bases each). This CDR3 comprises 14 residues. The germline CDR1 and CDR2 sequences are SGHKS and YYEKEE (reference sequence). Trimming left V 0 bases short and J 5 bases short, with 11 bases between.

The J gene is TRBJ2-1, the V gene TRBV7-9, with TRBD2 matching over 7 bases. The J segment lost 0 bases and the V segment lost 5 bases, leaving 4 bases of the junction unmatched. CDR3 length: 15 amino acids. Germline CDR1 SEHNR, CDR2 FQNEAQ (reference sequence). CDR3 sequence reads: CASSKAGRSYNEQFF. CDR3 in DNA: TGTGCCAGCAGCAAAGCGGGACGCTCCTACAATGAGCAGTTCTTC.